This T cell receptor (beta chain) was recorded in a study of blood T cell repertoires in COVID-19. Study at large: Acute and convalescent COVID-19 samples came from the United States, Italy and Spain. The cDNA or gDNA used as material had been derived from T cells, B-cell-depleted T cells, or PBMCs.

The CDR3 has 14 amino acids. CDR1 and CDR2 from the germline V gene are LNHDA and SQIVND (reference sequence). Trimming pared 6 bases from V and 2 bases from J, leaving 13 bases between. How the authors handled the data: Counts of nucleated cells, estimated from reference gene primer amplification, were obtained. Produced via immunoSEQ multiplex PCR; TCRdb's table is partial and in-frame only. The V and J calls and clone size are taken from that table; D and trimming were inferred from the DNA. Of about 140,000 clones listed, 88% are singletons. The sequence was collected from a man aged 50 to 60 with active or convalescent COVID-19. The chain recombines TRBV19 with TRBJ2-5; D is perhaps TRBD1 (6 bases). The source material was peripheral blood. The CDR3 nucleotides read TGTGCCAGTAGCATGTGGACAGCTCAAGAGACCCAGTACTTC. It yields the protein CASSMWTAQETQYF.